This T cell receptor (beta chain) came from a study of CD8 T cells in ankylosing spondylitis. General study results and limits: Ankylosing spondylitis blood seemed to carry a telltale TCR beta motif made of under ten highly homologous variants.

MiXCR was run by TCRdb on the 5' RACE reads, yielding one entry per CDR3 protein. The data contain fewer than 650,000 distinct CDR3 sequences, about 12% of them singletons. From germline, CDR1 is SGHTA and CDR2 FQGNSA. V lost 2 bases and J 5 bases, leaving 12 bases between the germline ends. The CDR3 consists of 15 residues. This clonotype was observed a handful of times. Its antigen is still unknown. The V and J genes are TRBV7-2 and TRBJ2-2; perhaps TRBD2 as D (5 bases). The sequence was obtained from a male donor with ankylosing spondylitis. What was sequenced was blood, either unsorted or a sorted T cell fraction (not recorded which). The CDR3: CASSLFLGDTGELFF. The CDR3 DNA reads as TGTGCCAGCAGCTTATTTCTCGGGGATACCGGGGAGCTGTTTTTT. Full variable domain (rest looked up from reference TRBV7-2 and TRBJ2-2): GAGVSQSPSNKVTEKGKDVELRCDPISGHTALYWYRQSLGQGLEFLIYFQGNSAPDKSGLPSDRFSAERTGGSVSTLTIQRTQQEDSAVYLCASSLFLGDTGELFFGEGSRLTVL.